These 17 T cell receptor beta chains came from one sample sequenced in a study of blood T cell repertoires in COVID-19. Clones were read by immunoSEQ multiplex PCR, and TCRdb kept only the in-frame ones, dropping some. In the table there are 300,000 or so clones, approximately 82% of which are singletons. Sequences were obtained from peripheral blood. Receptor source: a woman aged 50 to 60 with acute or convalescent COVID-19.

Only one count was recorded for this clone. This sequence joins TRBV2 and TRBJ2-3; D is possibly TRBD1 (7 bases). With 6 bases removed from V and 5 bases from J, the gap between germline ends came to 15 bases. The germline CDR1 and CDR2 sequences are SNHLY and FYNNEI. This CDR3 contains 14 residues. CDR3 DNA sequence: TGTGCCAGCAGGCAGACAGGGCGGGGAGATACGCAGTATTTT. The encoded protein is CASRQTGRGDTQYF.

This clone was recorded at least ten times. The chain uses TRBV30 and TRBJ2-3, with 8 bases matching TRBD1. This CDR3 is 14 amino acids long. V lost 5 bases to trimming and J lost 3 bases; unmatched junction nucleotides: 7. Germline V CDR1 and CDR2: GTSNPN, SVGIG (reference sequence). CDR3 nucleotides: TGTGCCTGGGGGGACAGGAGATCGACAGATACGCAGTATTTT. This sequence encodes CAWGDRRSTDTQYF. The complete variable domain, with remaining parts taken from reference TRBV30 and TRBJ2-3, reads SQTIHQWPATLVQPVGSPLSLECTVEGTSNPNLYWYRQAAGRGLQLLFYSVGIGQISSEVPQNLSASRPQDRQFILSSKKLLLSDSGFYLCAWGDRRSTDTQYFGPGTRLTVL.

This chain uses TRBV11-2 with TRBJ2-1; the match to TRBD2 covers 10 bases. The CDR3 is made up of 15 amino acids. J lost 6 bases, V lost 5 bases, and 7 bases had no gene match. Germline V gene sequence: CDR1 SGHAT, CDR2 FQNNGV. Here the CDR3 DNA reads TGTGCCAGCAGCCAAGTAGCGGGAGGTAGCAATGAGCAGTTCTTC. This codes for CASSQVAGGSNEQFF.

The chain uses TRBV2 and TRBJ1-2; possibly TRBD1 for D (6 bases). Deletions cut 7 bases from V and 4 bases from J, with 7 bases between. CDR3 length: 11 amino acids. Germline values: CDR1 SNHLY, CDR2 FYNNEI. The CDR3 DNA follows: TGTGCCAGCACCAGGGGCTATGGCTACACCTTC. Translation gives CASTRGYGYTF.

This clone appeared once. The rearrangement links TRBV7-9 to TRBJ2-7, with a possible D match to TRBD1 (6 bases). The CDR3 extends over 13 amino acids. Trimming cost V 4 bases and J 1 base, with 8 bases left between them. CDR1 is SEHNR, CDR2 FQNEAQ, per germline (reference sequence). The CDR3 nucleotides are TGTGCCAGCAGCTACAGGGCGTCCTACGAGCAGTACTTC. It encodes CASSYRASYEQYF.

J is TRBJ1-1 and V is TRBV12-5; unclear D gene. The germline gives CDR1 LGHNT, CDR2 FRNRAP. CDR3 length equals 11 residues. Trimming cost V 8 bases and J 5 bases, with 9 bases left between them. The CDR3 coding sequence is TGTGCTAGTTCGAGTTGGACTGAAGCTTTCTTT. Translating it yields CASSSWTEAFF.

The rearrangement joins TRBV19 to TRBJ1-1; TRBD1 matches at 12 bases. The V and J ends lost 5 bases and 4 bases, in that order; junction bases with no gene match: 5. The CDR3 has 15 residues. The germline V gene has CDR1 LNHDA and CDR2 SQIVND (reference sequence). CDR3 in amino acids: CASSLPGQGATEAFF. The CDR3 DNA reads as TGTGCCAGTAGTCTTCCGGGACAGGGGGCCACTGAAGCTTTCTTT.

The V and J genes are TRBV18 and TRBJ2-4, with a possible D match to TRBD1 (6 bases). The CDR3 has 16 residues. Trimming shortened V by 3 bases and J by 0 bases, and 12 bases separated the two germline ends. CDR1 and CDR2 from the germline V gene are KGHSH and LQKENI. CDR3 amino acids: CASSPDRYLAKNIQYF. CDR3 DNA sequence: TGTGCCAGCTCACCGGACAGATATCTAGCCAAAAACATTCAGTACTTC.

The chain recombines TRBV5-6 with TRBJ1-4; 7 bases align to TRBD1. Germline lookup yields CDR1 SGHDT and CDR2 YYEEEE. The CDR3 has 16 residues. V shed 2 bases, J shed 6 bases, and the junction held 10 bases outside the gene matches. The CDR3 nucleotides read TGTGCCAGCAGCTTAGTCCGGGACAGTGTTTATGAAAAACTGTTTTTT. Amino acid sequence: CASSLVRDSVYEKLFF.

This chain joins TRBV30 and TRBJ2-5; 10 nucleotides match TRBD2. The CDR3 extends over 14 amino acids. Per the germline V gene, CDR1 is GTSNPN and CDR2 is SVGIG (reference sequence). J was trimmed by 2 bases and V by 4 bases; bases with no gene match: 4. CDR3 in DNA: TGTGCCTGGAAACTAGCGGGGCGACAAGAGACCCAGTACTTC. It yields the protein CAWKLAGRQETQYF.

This clone was recorded a few times. The chain recombines TRBV27 with TRBJ2-5, with 9 bases that match TRBD1. The CDR3 extends over 13 amino acids. With 6 bases clipped from V and 8 bases from J, the junction kept 7 bases outside the gene matches. Germline CDR1 and CDR2: MNHEY and SMNVEV (reference sequence). CDR3: CASRRDRVGTQYF. In nucleotides, the CDR3 is TGTGCCAGCAGACGGGACAGGGTGGGAACCCAGTACTTC.

The CDR3 sequence: CASSPDRLNTEAFF. The CDR3 DNA sequence: TGTGCCAGCAGCCCGGACAGACTGAACACTGAAGCTTTCTTT. V gene TRBV7-9 combines with J gene TRBJ1-1; D is possibly TRBD1 (6 bases). Trimming removed 5 bases at V and 0 bases at J, with 10 bases between. The germline CDR1 and CDR2 sequences are SEHNR and FQNEAQ (reference sequence). This CDR3 has 14 residues.

The V and J genes are TRBV30 and TRBJ1-2; possibly TRBD1 for D (6 bases). The CDR3 is made up of 14 amino acids. Trimming took 1 base from V and 7 from J, leaving 16 bases between them. CDR1 is GTSNPN and CDR2 is SVGIG in the germline V gene (reference sequence). CDR3 coding DNA: TGTGCCTGGAGTGATCTGGGGGCAATAGGTGGCTACACCTTC. Protein: CAWSDLGAIGGYTF.

In its sample, this clone was seen a few times. The V gene is TRBV27, the J gene TRBJ1-1; D may be TRBD1 (5 bases). The CDR3 extends over 14 amino acids. The ends were cut back, 3 bases at V and 9 bases at J, with 17 bases in the middle. CDR1 and CDR2 (germline): MNHEY, SMNVEV (reference sequence). This CDR3 reads CASSFGQGRGKAFF. The CDR3 DNA follows: TGTGCCAGCAGTTTCGGGCAGGGAAGGGGAAAAGCTTTCTTT.

This chain joins TRBV6-5 and TRBJ2-7, with TRBD2 as a possible D gene (6 bases). Looked up from germline, CDR1 is MNHEY and CDR2 is SVGAGI. Trimming left V 7 bases short and J 3 bases short, with 19 bases between. The CDR3 spans 15 residues. The CDR3 spells CASNPIREPNYEQYV. CDR3 bases: TGTGCCAGCAATCCCATCCGGGAGCCGAACTACGAGCAGTACGTC.

This sequence joins TRBV6-1 and TRBJ1-1; no reliable D call. The V gene lost 0 bases and the J gene lost 11 bases, with 13 bases spanning the gap. The germline gives CDR1 MNHNS, CDR2 SASEGT. This CDR3 is built from 13 residues. CDR3 nucleotides: TGTGCCAGCAGTGAAGCGCTAGGAGGGTGGGCTTTCTTT. Translated, it gives CASSEALGGWAFF.

The V call is TRBV5-6, the J call TRBJ1-2; 10 bases are shared with TRBD1. With V trimmed by 4 bases and J by 4 bases, 4 bases remained unmatched. The CDR3 has 14 amino acids. Germline V gene lookup returns CDR1 SGHDT and CDR2 YYEEEE. The CDR3 DNA reads TGTGCCAGCAGCCCGGGACAGGGGATCTATGGCTACACCTTC. As protein: CASSPGQGIYGYTF. Drawing the rest from reference TRBV5-6 and TRBJ1-2, the complete variable domain is DAGVTQSPTHLIKTRGQQVTLRCSPKSGHDTVSWYQQALGQGPQFIFQYYEEEERQRGNFPDRFSGHQFPNYSSELNVNALLLGDSALYLCASSPGQGIYGYTFGSGTRLTVV.